This T cell receptor beta chain comes out of a study of T cell responses to AZD1222 COVID-19 vaccine. Points on this clone: Its target is not known.

Here immunoSEQ multiplex PCR was the method, and the copy in TCRdb shows in-frame clones only, minus some. The table records about 190,000 clones, around 87% of them present only once. The CDR3 loop spans 13 amino acids. Germline assignment: CDR1 SGHTA and CDR2 FQGNSA. The V end lost 2 bases, the J end lost 7 bases, and 11 bases lay between the germline ends. Study-wide results and limits: When two AZD1222 doses had been given, Spike-specific TCR breadth and depth rose. Reports say nearly half of spike-specific TCRs go after unmutated variant regions. A mostly white British donor set with more females was recruited, and clonal diversity was possibly underestimated.

The rearrangement joins TRBV7-2 to TRBJ1-2; D is uncertain. This receptor was taken from an adult in good health. The material sequenced was peripheral blood, taken on day 0 of MenACWY control vaccination. The CDR3: CASSLSGDAGYTF. Here the CDR3 DNA reads TGTGCCAGCAGCTTATCCGGGGATGCTGGCTACACCTTC. Full variable domain (outside the CDR3, taken from reference TRBV7-2 and TRBJ1-2): GAGVSQSPSNKVTEKGKDVELRCDPISGHTALYWYRQSLGQGLEFLIYFQGNSAPDKSGLPSDRFSAERTGGSVSTLTIQRTQQEDSAVYLCASSLSGDAGYTFGSGTRLTVV.